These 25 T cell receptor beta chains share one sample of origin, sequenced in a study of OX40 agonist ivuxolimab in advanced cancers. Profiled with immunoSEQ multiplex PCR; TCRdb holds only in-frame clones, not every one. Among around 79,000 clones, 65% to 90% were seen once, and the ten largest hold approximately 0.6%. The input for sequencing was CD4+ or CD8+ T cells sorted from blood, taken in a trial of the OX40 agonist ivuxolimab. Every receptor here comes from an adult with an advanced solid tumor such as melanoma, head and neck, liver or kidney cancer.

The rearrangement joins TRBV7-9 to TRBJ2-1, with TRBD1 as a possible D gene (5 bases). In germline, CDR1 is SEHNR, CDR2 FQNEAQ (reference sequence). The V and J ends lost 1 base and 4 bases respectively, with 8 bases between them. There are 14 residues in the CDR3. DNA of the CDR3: TGTGCCAGCAGCTTAGAAAACAGGTACAATGAGCAGTTCTTC. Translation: CASSLENRYNEQFF.

This chain's CDR3 is CASSLGDRANEKLFF. CDR3 in DNA: TGTGCCAGCAGTTTAGGGGACAGGGCTAATGAAAAACTGTTTTTT. The chain combines TRBV28 with TRBJ1-4, with 9 positions matching TRBD1. Germline loops: CDR1 MDHEN, CDR2 SYDVKM. After removal of 2 bases from V and 3 bases from J, the junction contained 1 base not matched to a gene. This CDR3 is built from 15 residues.

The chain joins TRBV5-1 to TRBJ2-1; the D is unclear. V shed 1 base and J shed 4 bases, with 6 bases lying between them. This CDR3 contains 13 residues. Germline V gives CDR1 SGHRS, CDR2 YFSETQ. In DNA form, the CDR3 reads TGCGCCAGCAGCTTGATACAGTACAATGAGCAGTTCTTC. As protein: CASSLIQYNEQFF.

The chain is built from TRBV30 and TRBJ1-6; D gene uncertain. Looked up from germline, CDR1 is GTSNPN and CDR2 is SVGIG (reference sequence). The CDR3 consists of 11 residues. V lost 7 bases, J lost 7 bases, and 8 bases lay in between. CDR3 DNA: TGTGCCTCCTCAAGAAATTCACCCCTCCACTTT. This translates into CASSRNSPLHF.

In nucleotides, the CDR3 is TGCGCCAGCAGGGACAGCGCGAACACTGAAGCTTTCTTT. It specifies CASRDSANTEAFF. This chain joins TRBV5-1 and TRBJ1-1, with D possibly matching TRBD1 (6 bases). Germline CDR1 reads SGHRS; CDR2 reads YFSETQ. Trimming shortened V by 5 bases and J by 1 base, and 9 bases separated the two germline ends. This CDR3 region has 13 residues.

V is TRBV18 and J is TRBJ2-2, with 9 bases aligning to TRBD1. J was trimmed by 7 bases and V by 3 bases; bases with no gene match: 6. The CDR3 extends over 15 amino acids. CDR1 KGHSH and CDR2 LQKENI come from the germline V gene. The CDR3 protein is CASSPGTGRHGELFF. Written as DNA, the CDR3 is TGTGCCAGCTCACCCGGGACAGGGAGGCACGGGGAGCTGTTTTTT. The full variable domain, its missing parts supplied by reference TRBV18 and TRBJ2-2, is NAGVMQNPRHLVRRRGQEARLRCSPMKGHSHVYWYRQLPEEGLKFMVYLQKENIIDESGMPKERFSAEFPKEGPSILRIQQVVRGDSAAYFCASSPGTGRHGELFFGEGSRLTVL.

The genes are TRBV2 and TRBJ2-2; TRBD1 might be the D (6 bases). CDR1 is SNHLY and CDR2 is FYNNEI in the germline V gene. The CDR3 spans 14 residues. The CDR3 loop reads CADRTASNTGELFF. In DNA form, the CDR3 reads TGTGCAGACCGGACAGCATCGAACACCGGGGAGCTGTTTTTT.

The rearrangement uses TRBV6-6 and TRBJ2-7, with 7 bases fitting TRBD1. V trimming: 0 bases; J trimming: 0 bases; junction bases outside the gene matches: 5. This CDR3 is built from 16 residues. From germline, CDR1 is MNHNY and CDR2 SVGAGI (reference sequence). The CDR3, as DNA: TGTGCCAGCAGTTACTCGACAGGGCTCACCTCCTACGAGCAGTACTTC. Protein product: CASSYSTGLTSYEQYF.

The CDR3 loop is CAWSVLFIGGELFF. Here the CDR3 DNA reads TGTGCCTGGAGTGTATTATTTATCGGCGGGGAGCTGTTTTTT. The rearrangement uses TRBV30 and TRBJ2-2; D is ambiguous. Looked up from germline, CDR1 is GTSNPN and CDR2 is SVGIG (reference sequence). The CDR3 length is 14 residues. V shed 0 bases and J shed 7 bases, with 12 bases lying between them.

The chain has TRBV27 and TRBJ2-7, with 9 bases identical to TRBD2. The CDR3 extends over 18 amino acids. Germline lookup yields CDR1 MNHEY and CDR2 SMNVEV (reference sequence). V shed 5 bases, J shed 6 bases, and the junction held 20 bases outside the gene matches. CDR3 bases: TGTGCCAGCAGTCGGTGGGGGGCGCGGGCTAGCGGGGCTGGCGAGCAGTACTTC. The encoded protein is CASSRWGARASGAGEQYF.

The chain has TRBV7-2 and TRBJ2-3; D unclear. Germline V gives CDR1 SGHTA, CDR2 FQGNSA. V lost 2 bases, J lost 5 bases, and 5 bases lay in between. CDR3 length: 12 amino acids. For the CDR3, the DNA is TGTGCCAGCAGCTTATACGGAGATACGCAGTATTTT. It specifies CASSLYGDTQYF.

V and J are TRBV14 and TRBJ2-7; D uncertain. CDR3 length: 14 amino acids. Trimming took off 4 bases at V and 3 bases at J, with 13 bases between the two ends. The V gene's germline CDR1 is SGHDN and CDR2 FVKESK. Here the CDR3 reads CASSLRSKFYEQYF. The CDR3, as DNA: TGTGCCAGCAGCCTACGGTCAAAATTCTACGAGCAGTACTTC. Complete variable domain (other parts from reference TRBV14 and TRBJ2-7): EAGVTQFPSHSVIEKGQTVTLRCDPISGHDNLYWYRRVMGKEIKFLLHFVKESKQDESGMPNNRFLAERTGGTYSTLKVQPAELEDSGVYFCASSLRSKFYEQYFGPGTRLTVT.

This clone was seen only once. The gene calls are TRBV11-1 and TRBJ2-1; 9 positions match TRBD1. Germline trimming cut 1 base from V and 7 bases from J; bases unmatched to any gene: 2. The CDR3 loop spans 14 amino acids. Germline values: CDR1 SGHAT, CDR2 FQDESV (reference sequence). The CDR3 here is CASSLDRGPNEQFF. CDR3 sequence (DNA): TGTGCCAGCAGCTTAGACAGGGGGCCAAATGAGCAGTTCTTC.

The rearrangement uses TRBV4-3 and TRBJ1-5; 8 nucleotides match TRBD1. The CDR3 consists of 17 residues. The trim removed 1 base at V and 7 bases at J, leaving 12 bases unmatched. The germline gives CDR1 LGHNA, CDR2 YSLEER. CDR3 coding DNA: TGCGCCAGCAGCCAAGGCAACTTACGACAGGGGAACCAGCCCCAGCATTTT. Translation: CASSQGNLRQGNQPQHF.

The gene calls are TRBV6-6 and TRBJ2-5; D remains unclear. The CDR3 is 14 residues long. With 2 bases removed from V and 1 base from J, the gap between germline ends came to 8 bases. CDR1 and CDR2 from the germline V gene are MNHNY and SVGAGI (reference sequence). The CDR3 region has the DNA TGTGCCAGCAGTTACAGCCCGCTCCAAGAGACCCAGTACTTC. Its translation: CASSYSPLQETQYF.

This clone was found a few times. The CDR3 here is CSVGFTDTQYF. CDR3 nucleotides: TGCAGCGTTGGATTCACAGATACGCAGTATTTT. The rearrangement joins TRBV29-1 to TRBJ2-3; no definite D call. CDR3 length: 11 residues. The germline V gene has CDR1 SQVTM and CDR2 ANQGSEA. Between the trimmed V and J ends, which lost 4 bases and 2 bases, there was a span of 4 bases.

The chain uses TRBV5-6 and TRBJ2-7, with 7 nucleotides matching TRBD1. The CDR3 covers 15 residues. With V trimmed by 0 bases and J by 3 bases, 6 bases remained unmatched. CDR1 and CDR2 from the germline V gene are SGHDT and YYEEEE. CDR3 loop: CASSLVTGMNYEQYF. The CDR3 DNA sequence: TGTGCCAGCAGCTTGGTGACAGGGATGAACTACGAGCAGTACTTC.

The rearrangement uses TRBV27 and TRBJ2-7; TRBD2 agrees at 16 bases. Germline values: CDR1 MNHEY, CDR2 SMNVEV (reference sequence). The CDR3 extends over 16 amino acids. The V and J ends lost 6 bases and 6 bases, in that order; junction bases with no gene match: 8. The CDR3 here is CASSPPGLAGGREQYF. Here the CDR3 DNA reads TGTGCCAGCAGCCCACCGGGACTAGCGGGGGGGCGCGAGCAGTACTTC.

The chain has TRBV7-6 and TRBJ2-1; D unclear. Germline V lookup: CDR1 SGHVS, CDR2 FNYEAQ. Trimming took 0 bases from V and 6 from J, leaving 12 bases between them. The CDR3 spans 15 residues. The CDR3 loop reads CASSLAGPGGNEQFF. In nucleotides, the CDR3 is TGTGCCAGCAGCTTAGCCGGACCAGGTGGCAATGAGCAGTTCTTC. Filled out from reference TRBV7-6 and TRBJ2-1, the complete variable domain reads GAGVSQSPRYKVTKRGQDVALRCDPISGHVSLYWYRQALGQGPEFLTYFNYEAQQDKSGLPNDRFSAERPEGSISTLTIQRTEQRDSAMYRCASSLAGPGGNEQFFGPGTRLTVL.

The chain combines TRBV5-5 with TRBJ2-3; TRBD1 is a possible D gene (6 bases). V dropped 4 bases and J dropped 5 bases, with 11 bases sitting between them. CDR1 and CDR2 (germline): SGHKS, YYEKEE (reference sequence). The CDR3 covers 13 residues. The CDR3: CASSGMTGDTQYF. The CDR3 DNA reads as TGTGCCAGCAGCGGCATGACAGGAGATACGCAGTATTTT.

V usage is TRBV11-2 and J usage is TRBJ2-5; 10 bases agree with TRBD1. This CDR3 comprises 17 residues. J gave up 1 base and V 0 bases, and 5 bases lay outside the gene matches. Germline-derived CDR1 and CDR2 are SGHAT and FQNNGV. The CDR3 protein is CASSLEGTGVGQETQYF. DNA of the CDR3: TGTGCCAGCAGCTTAGAGGGGACAGGGGTGGGCCAAGAGACCCAGTACTTC.

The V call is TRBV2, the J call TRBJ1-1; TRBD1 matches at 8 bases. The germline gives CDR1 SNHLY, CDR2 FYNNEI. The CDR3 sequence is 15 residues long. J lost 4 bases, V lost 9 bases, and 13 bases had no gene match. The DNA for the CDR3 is TGTGCCAGTGGGGAGGAGGGCAGGGGGCTCACTGAAGCTTTCTTT. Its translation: CASGEEGRGLTEAFF.

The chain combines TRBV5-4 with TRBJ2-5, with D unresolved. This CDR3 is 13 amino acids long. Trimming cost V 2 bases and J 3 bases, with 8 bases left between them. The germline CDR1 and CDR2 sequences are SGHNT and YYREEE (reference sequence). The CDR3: CASSLIDKETQYF. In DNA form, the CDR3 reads TGTGCCAGCAGCTTAATCGACAAAGAGACCCAGTACTTC. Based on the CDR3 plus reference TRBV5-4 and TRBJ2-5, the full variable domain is ETGVTQSPTHLIKTRGQQVTLRCSSQSGHNTVSWYQQALGQGPQFIFQYYREEENGRGNFPPRFSGLQFPNYSSELNVNALELDDSALYLCASSLIDKETQYFGPGTRLLVL.

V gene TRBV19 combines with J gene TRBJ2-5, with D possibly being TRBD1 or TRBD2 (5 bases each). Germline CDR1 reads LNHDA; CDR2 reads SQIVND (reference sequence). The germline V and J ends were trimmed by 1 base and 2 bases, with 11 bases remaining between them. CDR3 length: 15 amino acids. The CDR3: CASSIGGSRQETQYF. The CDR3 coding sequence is TGTGCCAGTAGTATAGGGGGGAGCCGACAAGAGACCCAGTACTTC.

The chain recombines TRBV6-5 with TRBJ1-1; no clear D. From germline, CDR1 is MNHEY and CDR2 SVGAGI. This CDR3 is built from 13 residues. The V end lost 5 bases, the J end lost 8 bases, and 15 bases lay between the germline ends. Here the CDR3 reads CASSPQAEGEAFF. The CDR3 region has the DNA TGTGCCAGCAGTCCTCAAGCAGAAGGAGAAGCTTTCTTT.